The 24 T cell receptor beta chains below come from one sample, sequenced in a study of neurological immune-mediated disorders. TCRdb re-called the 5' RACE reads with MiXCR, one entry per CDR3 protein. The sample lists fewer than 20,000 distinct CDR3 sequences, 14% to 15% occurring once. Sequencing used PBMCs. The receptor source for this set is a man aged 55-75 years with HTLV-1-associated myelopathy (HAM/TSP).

CDR3 DNA: TGTGCCAGCCAAGATCGCCGCGAAGCTTTCTTT. This translates into CASQDRREAFF. The chain joins TRBV3-1 to TRBJ1-1; D call uncertain. Trimming shortened V by 8 bases and J by 8 bases, and 12 bases separated the two germline ends. This CDR3 has 11 residues. Germline assignment: CDR1 LGHDT and CDR2 YNNKEL (reference sequence).

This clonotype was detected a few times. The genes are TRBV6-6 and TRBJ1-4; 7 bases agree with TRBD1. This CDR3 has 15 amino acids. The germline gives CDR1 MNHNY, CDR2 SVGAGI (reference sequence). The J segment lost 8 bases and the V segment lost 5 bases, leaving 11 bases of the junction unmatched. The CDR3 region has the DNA TGTGCCAGCAGTCGACAGGGCCCCTGGGCGGAAAAACTGTTTTTT. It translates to CASSRQGPWAEKLFF.

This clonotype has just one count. The CDR3 sequence is CSVSPGLMNTEAFF. CDR3 bases: TGCAGCGTTTCCCCGGGACTGATGAACACTGAAGCTTTCTTT. This chain connects TRBV29-1 to TRBJ1-1; D is perhaps TRBD1 (5 bases). The CDR3 has 14 residues. The V gene lost 5 bases and the J gene lost 0 bases, with 13 bases spanning the gap. From germline, CDR1 is SQVTM and CDR2 ANQGSEA.

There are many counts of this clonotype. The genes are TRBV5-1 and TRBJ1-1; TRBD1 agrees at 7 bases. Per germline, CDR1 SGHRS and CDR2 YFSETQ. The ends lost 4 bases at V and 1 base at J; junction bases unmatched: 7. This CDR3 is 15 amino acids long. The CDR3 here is CASSVWTGSNTEAFF. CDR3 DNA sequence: TGCGCCAGCAGCGTCTGGACAGGATCGAACACTGAAGCTTTCTTT. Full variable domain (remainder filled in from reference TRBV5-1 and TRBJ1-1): KAGVTQTPRYLIKTRGQQVTLSCSPISGHRSVSWYQQTPGQGLQFLFEYFSETQRNKGNFPGRFSGRQFSNSRSEMNVSTLELGDSALYLCASSVWTGSNTEAFFGQGTRLTVV.

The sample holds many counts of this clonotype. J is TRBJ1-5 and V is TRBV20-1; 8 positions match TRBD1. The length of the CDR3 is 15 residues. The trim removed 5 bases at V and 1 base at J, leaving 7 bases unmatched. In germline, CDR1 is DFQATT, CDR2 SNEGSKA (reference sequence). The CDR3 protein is CSAGEGQGSNQPQHF. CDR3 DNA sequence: TGCAGTGCTGGGGAAGGACAGGGAAGCAATCAGCCCCAGCATTTT.

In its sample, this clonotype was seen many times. The CDR3 coding sequence is TGCAGCGTTGACCGGGGGTCCTACAATGAGCAGTTCTTC. Protein sequence: CSVDRGSYNEQFF. The chain couples TRBV29-1 to TRBJ2-1, with D possibly TRBD2 on 6 matching bases. Trimming pared 3 bases from V and 1 base from J, leaving 7 bases between. This CDR3 region has 13 residues. Germline V lookup: CDR1 SQVTM, CDR2 ANQGSEA.

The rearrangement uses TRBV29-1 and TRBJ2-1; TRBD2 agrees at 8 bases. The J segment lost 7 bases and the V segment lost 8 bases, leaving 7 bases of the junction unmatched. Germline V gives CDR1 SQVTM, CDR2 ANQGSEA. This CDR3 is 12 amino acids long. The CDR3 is CSLQAGANEQFF. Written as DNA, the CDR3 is TGCAGCTTACAAGCGGGGGCGAATGAGCAGTTCTTC.

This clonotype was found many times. The CDR3 sequence is CASSEALGGRGGQPQHF. CDR3 coding DNA: TGCGCCAGCAGTGAGGCCCTAGGGGGCCGAGGTGGTCAGCCCCAGCATTTT. The chain carries TRBV10-2 and TRBJ1-5, with 7 bases fitting TRBD1. V trimming: 2 bases; J trimming: 6 bases; junction bases outside the gene matches: 13. The CDR3 spans 17 residues. Germline-derived CDR1 and CDR2 are WSHSY and SAAADI.

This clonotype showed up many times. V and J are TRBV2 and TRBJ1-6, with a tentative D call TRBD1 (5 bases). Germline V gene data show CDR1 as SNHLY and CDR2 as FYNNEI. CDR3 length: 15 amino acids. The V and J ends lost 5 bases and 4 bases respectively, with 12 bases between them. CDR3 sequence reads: CASSLRQNYNSPLHF. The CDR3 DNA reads TGTGCCAGCAGTCTAAGACAGAATTATAATTCACCCCTCCACTTT.

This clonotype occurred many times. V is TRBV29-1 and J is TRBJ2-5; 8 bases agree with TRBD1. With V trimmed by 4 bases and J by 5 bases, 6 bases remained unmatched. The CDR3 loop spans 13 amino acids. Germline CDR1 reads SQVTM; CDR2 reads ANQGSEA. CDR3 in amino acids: CSVVTGARETQYF. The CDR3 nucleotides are TGCAGCGTTGTGACAGGGGCCCGTGAGACCCAGTACTTC.

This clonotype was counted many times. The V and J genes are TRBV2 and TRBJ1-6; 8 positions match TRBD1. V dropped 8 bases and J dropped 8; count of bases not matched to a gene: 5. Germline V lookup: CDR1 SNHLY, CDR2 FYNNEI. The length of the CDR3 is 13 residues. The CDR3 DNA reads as TGTGCCAGCGGACAGGGAGGTTATTCACCCCTCCACTTT. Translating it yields CASGQGGYSPLHF.

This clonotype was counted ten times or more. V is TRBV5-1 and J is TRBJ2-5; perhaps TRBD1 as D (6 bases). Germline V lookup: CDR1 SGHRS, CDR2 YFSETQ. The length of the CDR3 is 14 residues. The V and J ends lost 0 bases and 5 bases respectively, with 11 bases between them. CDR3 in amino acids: CASSLGGGDETQYF. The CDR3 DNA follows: TGCGCCAGCAGCTTGGGTGGGGGCGACGAGACCCAGTACTTC.

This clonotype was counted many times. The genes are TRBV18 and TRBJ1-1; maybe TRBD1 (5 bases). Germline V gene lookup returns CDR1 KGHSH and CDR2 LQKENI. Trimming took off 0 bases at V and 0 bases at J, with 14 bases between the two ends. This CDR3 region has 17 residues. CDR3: CASSPPGRGGMNTEAFF. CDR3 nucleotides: TGTGCCAGCTCACCACCGGGGAGGGGAGGTATGAACACTGAAGCTTTCTTT.

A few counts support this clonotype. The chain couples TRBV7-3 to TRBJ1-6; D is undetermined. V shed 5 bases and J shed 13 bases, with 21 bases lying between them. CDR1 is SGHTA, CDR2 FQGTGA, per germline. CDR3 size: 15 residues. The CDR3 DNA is TGTGCCAGCAGCCCTTCCGGCAGATTTATAATTCCCCTCCACTTT. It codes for CASSPSGRFIIPLHF.

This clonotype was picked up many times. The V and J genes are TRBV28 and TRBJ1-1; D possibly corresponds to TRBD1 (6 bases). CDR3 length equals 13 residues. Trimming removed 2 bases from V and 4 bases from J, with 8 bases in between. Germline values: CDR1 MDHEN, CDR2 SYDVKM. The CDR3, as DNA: TGTGCCAGCAGTTTACGGGGGCTCACTGAAGCTTTCTTT. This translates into CASSLRGLTEAFF.

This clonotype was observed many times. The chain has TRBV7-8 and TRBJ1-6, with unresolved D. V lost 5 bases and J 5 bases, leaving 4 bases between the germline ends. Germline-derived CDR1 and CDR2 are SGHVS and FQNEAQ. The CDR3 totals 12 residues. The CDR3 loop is CASSDNNSPLHF. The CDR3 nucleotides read TGTGCCAGCAGCGATAATAATTCACCCCTCCACTTT.

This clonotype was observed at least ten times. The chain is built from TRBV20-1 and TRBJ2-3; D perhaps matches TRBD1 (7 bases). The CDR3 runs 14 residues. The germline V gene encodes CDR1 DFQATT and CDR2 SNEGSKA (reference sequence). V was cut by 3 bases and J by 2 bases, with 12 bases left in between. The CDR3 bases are TGCAGTGCTAGGGAGGGACAGAACACAGATACGCAGTATTTT. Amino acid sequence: CSAREGQNTDTQYF.

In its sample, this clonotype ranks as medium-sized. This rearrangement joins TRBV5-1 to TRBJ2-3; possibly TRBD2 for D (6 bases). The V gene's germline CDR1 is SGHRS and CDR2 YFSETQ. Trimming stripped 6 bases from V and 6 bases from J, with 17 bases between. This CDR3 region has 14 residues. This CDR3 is CASTPGATSDTQYF. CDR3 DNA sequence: TGCGCCAGCACCCCGGGAGCCACGTCCGATACGCAGTATTTT. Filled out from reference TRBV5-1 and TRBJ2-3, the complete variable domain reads KAGVTQTPRYLIKTRGQQVTLSCSPISGHRSVSWYQQTPGQGLQFLFEYFSETQRNKGNFPGRFSGRQFSNSRSEMNVSTLELGDSALYLCASTPGATSDTQYFGPGTRLTVL.

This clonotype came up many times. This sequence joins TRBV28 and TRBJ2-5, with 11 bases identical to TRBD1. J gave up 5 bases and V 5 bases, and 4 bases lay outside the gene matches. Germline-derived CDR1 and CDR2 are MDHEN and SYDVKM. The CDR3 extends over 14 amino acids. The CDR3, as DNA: TGTGCCAGCAGTGGGACAGGGGGTGGCGAGACCCAGTACTTC. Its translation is CASSGTGGGETQYF.

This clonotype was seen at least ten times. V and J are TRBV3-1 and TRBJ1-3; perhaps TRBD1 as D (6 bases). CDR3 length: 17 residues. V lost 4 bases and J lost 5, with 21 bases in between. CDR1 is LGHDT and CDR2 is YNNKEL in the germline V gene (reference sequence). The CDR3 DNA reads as TGTGCCAGCAGCCCTTTAACTTTCACAGGGACCCGAAACACCATATATTTT. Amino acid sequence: CASSPLTFTGTRNTIYF.

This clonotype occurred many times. CDR3: CASSLPQGTEQFF. The CDR3 DNA reads as TGCGCCAGCAGCTTGCCACAGGGTACTGAGCAGTTCTTC. This sequence joins TRBV5-1 and TRBJ2-1, with a weak D call TRBD1 (6 bases). The V gene lost 1 base and the J gene lost 9 bases, with 11 bases spanning the gap. The CDR3 totals 13 residues. CDR1 is SGHRS and CDR2 is YFSETQ in the germline V gene.

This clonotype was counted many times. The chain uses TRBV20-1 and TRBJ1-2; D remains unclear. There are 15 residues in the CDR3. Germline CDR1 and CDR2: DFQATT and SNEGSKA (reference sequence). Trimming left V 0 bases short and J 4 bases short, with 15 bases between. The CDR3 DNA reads TGCAGTGCTAGAGATGGGAAGGAGGCTGTCTATGGCTACACCTTC. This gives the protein CSARDGKEAVYGYTF.

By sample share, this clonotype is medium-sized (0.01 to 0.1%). CDR3 protein: CATLKDRENEKLFF. As DNA, the CDR3 is TGTGCCACCCTAAAGGACAGGGAAAATGAAAAACTGTTTTTT. J is TRBJ1-4 and V is TRBV7-9, with TRBD1 identical over 8 bases. The CDR3 has 14 amino acids. With V trimmed by 10 bases and J by 5 bases, 9 bases remained unmatched. CDR1 SEHNR and CDR2 FQNEAQ come from the germline V gene (reference sequence).

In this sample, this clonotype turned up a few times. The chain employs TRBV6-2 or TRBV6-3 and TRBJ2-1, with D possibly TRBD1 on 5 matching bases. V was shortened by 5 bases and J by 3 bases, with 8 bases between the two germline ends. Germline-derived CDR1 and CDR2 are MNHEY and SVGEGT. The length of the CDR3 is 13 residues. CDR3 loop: CASSPDNYNEQFF. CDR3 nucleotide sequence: TGTGCCAGCAGTCCGGACAACTACAATGAGCAGTTCTTC.